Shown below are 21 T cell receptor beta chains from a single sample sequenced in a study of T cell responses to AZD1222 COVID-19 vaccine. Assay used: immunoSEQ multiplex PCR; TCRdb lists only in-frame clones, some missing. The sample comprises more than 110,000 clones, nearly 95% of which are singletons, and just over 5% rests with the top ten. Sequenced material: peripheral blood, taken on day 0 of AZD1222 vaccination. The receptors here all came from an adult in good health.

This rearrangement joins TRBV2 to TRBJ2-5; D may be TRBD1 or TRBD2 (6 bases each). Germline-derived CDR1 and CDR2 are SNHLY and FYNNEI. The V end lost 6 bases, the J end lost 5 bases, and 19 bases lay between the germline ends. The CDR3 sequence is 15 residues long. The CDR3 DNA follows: TGTGCCAGCAGCCGGGACTCGGGGGCGGATGAGACCCAGTACTTC. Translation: CASSRDSGADETQYF.

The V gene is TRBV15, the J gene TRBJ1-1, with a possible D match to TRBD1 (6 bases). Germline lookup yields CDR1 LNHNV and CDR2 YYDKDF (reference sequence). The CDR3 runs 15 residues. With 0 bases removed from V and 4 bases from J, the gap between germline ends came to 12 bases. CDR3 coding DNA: TGTGCCACCAGCAGAGAGGCAGGGGACGGCACTGAAGCTTTCTTT. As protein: CATSREAGDGTEAFF. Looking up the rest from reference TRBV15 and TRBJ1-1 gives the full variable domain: DAMVIQNPRYQVTQFGKPVTLSCSQTLNHNVMYWYQQKSSQAPKLLFHYYDKDFNNEADTPDNFQSRRPNTSFCFLDIRSPGLGDTAMYLCATSREAGDGTEAFFGQGTRLTVV.

CDR3 DNA: TGTGCCAGCAGTTCGACTGTAACGGGAAACACCATATATTTT. It specifies CASSSTVTGNTIYF. The rearrangement joins TRBV28 to TRBJ1-3; no clear D gene. CDR1 MDHEN and CDR2 SYDVKM come from the germline V gene. V was trimmed by 4 bases and J by 4 bases, leaving 11 bases between them. The CDR3 runs to 14 residues.

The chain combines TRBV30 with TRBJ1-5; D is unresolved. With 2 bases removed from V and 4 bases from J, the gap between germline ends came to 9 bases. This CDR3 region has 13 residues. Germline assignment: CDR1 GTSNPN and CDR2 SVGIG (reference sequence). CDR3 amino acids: CAWSRQLNQPQHF. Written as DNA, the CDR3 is TGTGCCTGGAGTCGGCAGCTAAATCAGCCCCAGCATTTT.

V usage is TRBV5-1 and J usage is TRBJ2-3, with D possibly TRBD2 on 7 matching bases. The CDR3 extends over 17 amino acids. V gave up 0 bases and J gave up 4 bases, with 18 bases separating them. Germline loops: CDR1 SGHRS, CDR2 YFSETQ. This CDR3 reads CASSLVGGGLGADTQYF. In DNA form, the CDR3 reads TGCGCCAGCAGCTTGGTAGGGGGAGGGCTGGGCGCAGATACGCAGTATTTT.

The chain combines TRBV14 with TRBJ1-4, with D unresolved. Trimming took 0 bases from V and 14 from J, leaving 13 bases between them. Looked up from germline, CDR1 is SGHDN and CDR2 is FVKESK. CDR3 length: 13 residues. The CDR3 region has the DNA TGTGCCAGCAGCCAAGATCTCCCTTCTCCCCTGTTTTTT. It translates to CASSQDLPSPLFF.

The CDR3 DNA is TGTGCCAGCTCCCTGGGTACTAATGAAAAACTGTTTTTT. Protein: CASSLGTNEKLFF. V usage is TRBV18 and J usage is TRBJ1-4; D ambiguous. V was pared by 6 bases and J by 2 bases, with 7 bases between. CDR1 and CDR2 from the germline V gene are KGHSH and LQKENI. This CDR3 comprises 13 residues.

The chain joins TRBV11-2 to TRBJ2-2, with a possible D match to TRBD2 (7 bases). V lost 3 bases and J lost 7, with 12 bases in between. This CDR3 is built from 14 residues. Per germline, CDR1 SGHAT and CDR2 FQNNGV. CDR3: CASSFRGGDGELFF. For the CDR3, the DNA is TGTGCCAGCAGCTTTAGAGGGGGGGACGGGGAGCTGTTTTTT.

Written as DNA, the CDR3 is TGTGCCAGCTCTCTACAGGGGTTTAACAATCAGCCCCAGCATTTT. It specifies CASSLQGFNNQPQHF. The chain employs TRBV27 and TRBJ1-5; 7 nucleotides line up with TRBD1. The CDR3 is 15 amino acids. Germline loops: CDR1 MNHEY, CDR2 SMNVEV (reference sequence). The V gene end was trimmed by 8 bases and the J gene end by 3 bases; junction bases not matched to a gene: 10.

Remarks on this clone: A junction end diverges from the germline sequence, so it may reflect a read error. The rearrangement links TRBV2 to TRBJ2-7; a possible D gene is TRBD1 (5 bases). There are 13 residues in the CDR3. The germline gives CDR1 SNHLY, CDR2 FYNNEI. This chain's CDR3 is CASSEAGPLEQYF. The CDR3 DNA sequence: TGTGCCAGCAGCGAAGCAGGGCCGCTGGAGCAGTACTTC.

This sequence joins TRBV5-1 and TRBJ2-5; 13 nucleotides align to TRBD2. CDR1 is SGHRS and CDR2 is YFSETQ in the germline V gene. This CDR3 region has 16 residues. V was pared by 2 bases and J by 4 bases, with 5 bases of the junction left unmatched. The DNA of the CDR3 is TGCGCCAGCAGCTTCGGACTAGCGGGAGTAGCAGAGACCCAGTACTTC. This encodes CASSFGLAGVAETQYF.

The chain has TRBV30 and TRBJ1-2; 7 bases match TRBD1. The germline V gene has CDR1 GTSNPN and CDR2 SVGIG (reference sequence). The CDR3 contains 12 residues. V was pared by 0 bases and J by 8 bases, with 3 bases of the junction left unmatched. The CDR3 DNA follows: TGTGCCTGGAGTGTCTACAGGGGCGGCTACACCTTC. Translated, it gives CAWSVYRGGYTF.

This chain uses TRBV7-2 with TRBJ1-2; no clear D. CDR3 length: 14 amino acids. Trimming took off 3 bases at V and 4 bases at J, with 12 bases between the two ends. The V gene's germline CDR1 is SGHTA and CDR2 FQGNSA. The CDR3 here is CASSLRTSSYGYTF. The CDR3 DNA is TGTGCCAGCAGCTTGCGAACGTCTAGCTATGGCTACACCTTC.

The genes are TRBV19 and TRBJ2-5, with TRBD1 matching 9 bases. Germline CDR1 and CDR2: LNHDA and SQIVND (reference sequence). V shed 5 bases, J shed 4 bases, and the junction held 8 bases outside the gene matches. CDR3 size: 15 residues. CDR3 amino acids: CASSPGQGYGETQYF. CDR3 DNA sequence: TGTGCCAGTAGTCCGGGACAGGGTTATGGAGAGACCCAGTACTTC.

CDR3 coding DNA: TGTGCCAGTAGTATGCACCGAAACTCTGGAAACACCATATATTTT. This gives the protein CASSMHRNSGNTIYF. J is TRBJ1-3 and V is TRBV19; D is unclear. Germline CDR1 and CDR2: LNHDA and SQIVND (reference sequence). With 3 bases removed from V and 0 bases from J, the gap between germline ends came to 9 bases. The CDR3 spans 15 residues.

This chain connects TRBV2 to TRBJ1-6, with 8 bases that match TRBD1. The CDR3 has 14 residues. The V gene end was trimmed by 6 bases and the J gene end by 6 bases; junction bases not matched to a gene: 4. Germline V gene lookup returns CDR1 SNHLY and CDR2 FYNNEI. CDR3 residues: CASRTGALNSPLHF. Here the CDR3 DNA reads TGTGCCAGCAGGACAGGGGCTCTTAATTCACCCCTCCACTTT.

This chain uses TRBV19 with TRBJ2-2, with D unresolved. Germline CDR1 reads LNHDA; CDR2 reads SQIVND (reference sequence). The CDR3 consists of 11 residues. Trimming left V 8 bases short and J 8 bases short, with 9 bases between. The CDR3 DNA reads TGTGCCAGTTGGTGGGGAGGGGAGCTGTTTTTT. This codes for CASWWGGELFF. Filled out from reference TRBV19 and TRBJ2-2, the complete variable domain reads DGGITQSPKYLFRKEGQNVTLSCEQNLNHDAMYWYRQDPGQGLRLIYYSQIVNDFQKGDIAEGYSVSREKKESFPLTVTSAQKNPTAFYLCASWWGGELFFGEGSRLTVL.

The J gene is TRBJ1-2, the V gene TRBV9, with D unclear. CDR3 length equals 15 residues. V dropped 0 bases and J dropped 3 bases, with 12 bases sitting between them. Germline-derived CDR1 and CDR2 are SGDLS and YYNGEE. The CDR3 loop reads CASSVGEGRDYGYTF. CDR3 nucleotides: TGTGCCAGCAGCGTAGGGGAGGGAAGGGACTATGGCTACACCTTC.

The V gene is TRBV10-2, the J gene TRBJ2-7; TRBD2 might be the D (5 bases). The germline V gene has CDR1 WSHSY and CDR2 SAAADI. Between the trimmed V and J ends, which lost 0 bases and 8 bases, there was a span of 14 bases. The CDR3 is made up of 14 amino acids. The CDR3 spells CASSESQSGGQQYF. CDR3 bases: TGCGCCAGCAGTGAGTCTCAATCTGGAGGCCAGCAGTACTTC.

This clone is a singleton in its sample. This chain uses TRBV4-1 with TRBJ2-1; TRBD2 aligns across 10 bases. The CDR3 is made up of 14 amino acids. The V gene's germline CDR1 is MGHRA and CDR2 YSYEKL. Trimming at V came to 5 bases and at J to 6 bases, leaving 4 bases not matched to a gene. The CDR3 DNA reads TGCGCCAGCAGCTTTTGGACTAGCGGCAATGAGCAGTTCTTC. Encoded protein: CASSFWTSGNEQFF.

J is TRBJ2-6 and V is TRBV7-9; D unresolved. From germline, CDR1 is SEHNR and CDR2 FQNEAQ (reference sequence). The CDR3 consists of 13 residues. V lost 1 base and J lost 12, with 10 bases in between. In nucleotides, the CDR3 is TGTGCCAGCAGCTTAGAGACCCACGGCGTCCTGACTTTC. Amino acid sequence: CASSLETHGVLTF.